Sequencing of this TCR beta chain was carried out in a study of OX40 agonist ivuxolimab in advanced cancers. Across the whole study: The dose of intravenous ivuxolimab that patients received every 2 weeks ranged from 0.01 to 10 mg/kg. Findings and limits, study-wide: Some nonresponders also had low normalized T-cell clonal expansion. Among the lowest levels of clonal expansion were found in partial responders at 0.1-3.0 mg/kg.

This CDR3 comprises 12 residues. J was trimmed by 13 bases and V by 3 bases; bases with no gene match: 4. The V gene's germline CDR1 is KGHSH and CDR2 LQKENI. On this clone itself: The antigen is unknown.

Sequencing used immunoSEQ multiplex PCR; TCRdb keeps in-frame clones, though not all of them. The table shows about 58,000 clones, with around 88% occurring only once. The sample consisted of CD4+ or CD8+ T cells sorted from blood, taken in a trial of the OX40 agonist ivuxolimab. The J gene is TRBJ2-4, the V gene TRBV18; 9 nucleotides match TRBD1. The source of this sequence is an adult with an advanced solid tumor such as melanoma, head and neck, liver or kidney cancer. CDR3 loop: CASSPSDRGQYF. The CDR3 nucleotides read TGTGCCAGCTCACCCTCGGACAGGGGACAGTACTTC. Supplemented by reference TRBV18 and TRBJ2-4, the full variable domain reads NAGVMQNPRHLVRRRGQEARLRCSPMKGHSHVYWYRQLPEEGLKFMVYLQKENIIDESGMPKERFSAEFPKEGPSILRIQQVVRGDSAAYFCASSPSDRGQYFGAGTRLSVL.